This TCR beta chain was sequenced in a study of OX40 agonist ivuxolimab in advanced cancers. With respect to the entire study: Ivuxolimab was an agonistic, fully human IgG2 monoclonal antibody directed against OX40 (CD134), a costimulatory receptor. The paper covers the monotherapy dose-escalation part of the phase I ivuxolimab trial, which included N ≈ 50 patients. In the dose-escalation cohort, 65% to 85% of patients were male, and the mean age was roughly 56 years with a range of about 20 to 80. Prior anti-PD-1, anti-PD-L1 or anti-CTLA-4 therapy was permitted, and checkpoint inhibitors had been received by about two fifths of dose-escalation patients. Peripheral TCRbeta sequencing aimed to test whether ivuxolimab altered TCR sequence diversity and caused clonal T-cell expansion. Intravenous ivuxolimab was administered to patients every 2 weeks at six dose levels: 0.01, 0.1, 0.3, 1.5, 3 and 10 mg/kg. Of the roughly 50 dose-escalation patients, hepatocellular carcinoma was present in approximately 20, melanoma in about 15, renal cell carcinoma in 9 and head and neck cancer in 9. Partial responses were achieved by three dose-escalation patients, of whom one had hepatocellular carcinoma and two had cutaneous melanoma.

V lost 8 bases and J lost 2 bases; the stretch between them is 10 bases long. The CDR3 spans 13 residues, from the cysteine through the phenylalanine. Only CDR3 DNA is held: 39 bases, read in frame from base 1. Reading the germline V gene gives CDR1 ENHRY and CDR2 SYGVKD. Notes on this clone: What this receptor recognizes is not known. Per-base quality was not reported, and no clone a single base away is much larger than it.

To sequence the TCRbeta CDR3 region, genomic DNA was isolated from the sorted cells. The immunoSEQ Assay was used to sequence the TCRbeta CDR3 regions. TCRdb limited this immuneACCESS table to in-frame rearrangements with V and J called. A share of clones is missing; checked studies link under half to unresolved V genes, and the rest is unexplained. This sample gives more than 60,000 clones in total; about 86% of them show up just once. The ten largest clonotypes hold 0.8% to 1% of the sample. The trial excluded patients who had a history of autoimmune disease or who were on systemic immunosuppression. Peripheral blood for TCR sequencing was collected from all dose cohorts at baseline, on cycle 4 day 1, and on cycle 7 day 1. The samples were taken from a phase I, first-in-human, multicenter, open-label dose-escalation trial of ivuxolimab. The trial enrolled adults with locally advanced or metastatic head and neck squamous cell, hepatocellular, melanoma or renal cell carcinoma. Before TCR sequencing, CD4+ and CD8+ T cells were separately sorted from peripheral blood.

Beyond this particular receptor, the publication reports: The antigen specificity of the clonally expanded peripheral T cells was not determined. Low levels of normalized T-cell clonal expansion were also seen in some nonresponding patients. In the 0.1-3.0 mg/kg groups, partial responders had among the lowest normalized peripheral clonal expansion, particularly in CD8+ T cells. After ivuxolimab, CD8+ T cells had more expanded clones than CD4+ T cells on average. At doses of 0.1 to 3.0 mg/kg, clonal expansion of both CD4+ and CD8+ T cells in blood was seen between baseline and week 6.

The TCR originated in an adult with an advanced solid tumor such as melanoma, head and neck, liver or kidney cancer. The specimen was CD4+ or CD8+ T cells sorted from blood, collected in a trial of the OX40 agonist ivuxolimab. This receptor chain uses TRBV10-3 and TRBJ1-5; no D gene is confidently identified. The bases are TGTGCCATCGGGGTCCAAGGCAATCAGCCCCAGCATTTT. Translated, this gives CAIGVQGNQPQHF.